These 14 T cell receptor beta chains originate from one sample sequenced in a study of control samples from healthy donors and cancer patients. Produced via immunoSEQ multiplex PCR; TCRdb's table is partial and in-frame only. The sample shows about 100,000 clones, less than 90% of them seen only once. Material for sequencing was blood. These receptor sequences come from a woman aged 45 to 65 in good health.

This chain joins TRBV28 and TRBJ1-6; 9 bases match TRBD1. Trimming removed 6 bases from V and 5 bases from J; junction bases left unmatched: 8. Germline-derived CDR1 and CDR2 are MDHEN and SYDVKM. The CDR3 runs to 16 residues. In DNA form, the CDR3 reads TGTGCCAGCAGGCTCGGGACAGGGCGTAATAATTCACCCCTCCACTTT. This codes for CASRLGTGRNNSPLHF. Together with reference TRBV28 and TRBJ1-6, the CDR3 gives the full variable domain: DVKVTQSSRYLVKRTGEKVFLECVQDMDHENMFWYRQDPGLGLRLIYFSYDVKMKEKGDIPEGYSVSREKKERFSLILESASTNQTSMYLCASRLGTGRNNSPLHFGNGTRLTVT.

The chain is built from TRBV19 and TRBJ1-4; D may be TRBD1 (5 bases). Germline CDR1 LNHDA, CDR2 SQIVND (reference sequence). This CDR3 contains 15 residues. Trimming shortened V by 10 bases and J by 0 bases, and 15 bases separated the two germline ends. The chain's CDR3 is CATQGLSATNEKLFF. In DNA, the CDR3 is TGTGCCACCCAGGGCCTCTCTGCAACTAATGAAAAACTGTTTTTT.

The rearrangement joins TRBV4-1 to TRBJ2-3, with 8 bases identical to TRBD1. Germline CDR1 and CDR2: MGHRA and YSYEKL. V dropped 0 bases and J dropped 1; count of bases not matched to a gene: 0. The CDR3 contains 15 residues. Written as DNA, the CDR3 is TGCGCCAGCAGCCAAGAGGGACAGGGCACAGATACGCAGTATTTT. It is translated as CASSQEGQGTDTQYF.

V gene TRBV9 combines with J gene TRBJ2-7; TRBD1 might be the D (6 bases). The CDR3 totals 15 residues. The germline V gene has CDR1 SGDLS and CDR2 YYNGEE. The V end was cut by 0 bases, the J end by 2 bases, with 12 bases between. The CDR3 reads CASSVATGQAYEQYF. The CDR3 DNA sequence: TGTGCCAGCAGCGTAGCTACAGGGCAGGCCTACGAGCAGTACTTC.

The V gene is TRBV20-1, the J gene TRBJ2-1; D not certain. The CDR3 runs to 11 residues. With 5 bases removed from V and 8 bases from J, the gap between germline ends came to 10 bases. Germline CDR1 DFQATT, CDR2 SNEGSKA (reference sequence). The CDR3 loop reads CSASDVDEQFF. As DNA, the CDR3 is TGCAGTGCTTCAGACGTAGATGAGCAGTTCTTC.

The rearrangement uses TRBV6-5 and TRBJ2-1, with 7 nucleotides matching TRBD1. The CDR3 totals 14 residues. V lost 0 bases to trimming and J lost 7 bases; unmatched junction nucleotides: 3. The germline gives CDR1 MNHEY, CDR2 SVGAGI. CDR3 in DNA: TGTGCCAGCAGTTACTCTTGGGACAGAAATGAGCAGTTCTTC. It codes for CASSYSWDRNEQFF.

The gene calls are TRBV3-1 (or the pseudogene TRBV3-2) and TRBJ1-1, with D possibly matching TRBD1 (6 bases). Germline values: CDR1 LGHDT, CDR2 YNNKEL (reference sequence). Deletions cut 4 bases from V and 11 bases from J, with 17 bases between. The CDR3 runs to 13 residues. CDR3 coding DNA: TGTGCCAGCAGCCGAGAACAGGGCATAAGGGCTTTCTTT. Translated: CASSREQGIRAFF.

V gene TRBV2 combines with J gene TRBJ2-3, with 7 nucleotides matching TRBD2. The junction had 4 bases not matched to a gene; V was cut back by 2 bases and J by 2 bases. The CDR3 is made up of 15 amino acids. In germline, CDR1 is SNHLY, CDR2 FYNNEI. CDR3 region: CASSENGGNTDTQYF. The CDR3 DNA sequence: TGTGCCAGCAGTGAAAACGGGGGGAACACAGATACGCAGTATTTT.

The genes are TRBV2 and TRBJ2-7; perhaps D is TRBD1 or TRBD2 (5 bases each). V was clipped by 2 bases and J by 3 bases, with 14 bases between them. Germline-derived CDR1 and CDR2 are SNHLY and FYNNEI. The CDR3 length is 15 residues. CDR3 amino acids: CASSEYPGPIYEQYF. The DNA for the CDR3 is TGTGCCAGCAGTGAATACCCGGGGCCTATCTACGAGCAGTACTTC.

V gene TRBV6-5 combines with J gene TRBJ1-5; D unresolved. V shed 4 bases and J shed 4 bases, with 8 bases lying between them. This CDR3 is 13 amino acids long. Germline-derived CDR1 and CDR2 are MNHEY and SVGAGI. CDR3: CASSSRLNQPQHF. In DNA, the CDR3 is TGTGCCAGCAGTTCCCGGTTGAATCAGCCCCAGCATTTT.

V usage is TRBV18 and J usage is TRBJ1-6; D gene unclear. The CDR3 is 17 amino acids. The ends were cut back, 1 base at V and 0 bases at J, with 10 bases in the middle. Per the germline V gene, CDR1 is KGHSH and CDR2 is LQKENI. Here the CDR3 reads CASSPLAGSSYNSPLHF. CDR3 nucleotide sequence: TGTGCCAGCTCACCACTGGCGGGAAGCTCCTATAATTCACCCCTCCACTTT.

The chain joins TRBV11-2 to TRBJ2-1, with 8 bases that match TRBD2. CDR1 and CDR2 (germline): SGHAT, FQNNGV. Trimming removed 1 base from V and 4 bases from J; junction bases left unmatched: 9. This CDR3 comprises 17 residues. The CDR3 region is CASSLVFRGRIYNEQFF. The DNA of the CDR3 is TGTGCCAGCAGCTTAGTATTTCGCGGGAGGATTTACAATGAGCAGTTCTTC.

This clone occurred once. The CDR3 protein is CASRDDSSSNQPQHF. In DNA form, the CDR3 reads TGCGCCAGCAGAGACGACAGTTCCAGCAATCAGCCCCAGCATTTT. The chain combines TRBV10-2 with TRBJ1-5, with D perhaps TRBD1 (5 bases). V was trimmed by 6 bases and J by 1 base, leaving 13 bases between them. Germline V gives CDR1 WSHSY, CDR2 SAAADI. CDR3 length: 15 residues.

The rearrangement joins TRBV3-1 (or the pseudogene TRBV3-2) to TRBJ1-2, with 8 positions matching TRBD1. Germline V gene sequence: CDR1 LGHDT, CDR2 YNNKEL (reference sequence). This CDR3 spans 14 amino acids. V lost 4 bases to trimming and J lost 4 bases; unmatched junction nucleotides: 5. The CDR3 region has the DNA TGTGCCAGCAGCCCGCTCAGGGGGCCCTATGGCTACACCTTC. This sequence encodes CASSPLRGPYGYTF.